These 14 T cell receptor beta chains were sequenced from one sample in a study of T cell repertoires in cytomegalovirus infection. Each CDR3 protein is one row after TCRdb ran MiXCR on the reads. This table holds around 430,000 distinct CDR3 sequences, more than 40% found once. Their antigens are not known. The specimen was cultured PBMCs, collected from culture after CMV antigen stimulation. The receptors stem from a human donor in good health (CMV status not recorded). Some clones in this sample may be carry-over from other donors' samples.

This sequence joins TRBV6-5 and TRBJ2-7, with a possible D match to TRBD1 (6 bases). This CDR3 has 16 amino acids. The germline CDR1 and CDR2 sequences are MNHEY and SVGAGI. With 1 base removed from V and 4 bases from J, the gap between germline ends came to 17 bases. The DNA of the CDR3 is TGTGCCAGCAGTTACTTTCCCCCCGACAGGACGTACGAGCAGTACTTC. Its translation is CASSYFPPDRTYEQYF.

The CDR3 region is CSAKIQGLAGGGNPFNTDTQYF. The CDR3 DNA follows: TGCAGTGCAAAAATCCAGGGACTAGCGGGGGGCGGGAACCCTTTCAACACAGATACGCAGTATTTT. The chain carries TRBV20-1 and TRBJ2-3; 15 bases agree with TRBD2. Germline V gives CDR1 DFQATT, CDR2 SNEGSKA (reference sequence). The V segment lost 6 bases and the J segment 2 bases; nucleotides outside the gene matches: 24. The CDR3 spans 22 residues.

The CDR3: CATSRSQGGTDTQYF. The CDR3 nucleotides read TGTGCCACCAGCAGAAGTCAGGGCGGGACAGATACGCAGTATTTT. The chain recombines TRBV15 with TRBJ2-3; perhaps D is TRBD1 or TRBD2 (5 bases each). V lost 2 bases to trimming and J lost 3 bases, with 12 bases between them. The CDR3 is 15 amino acids. CDR1 and CDR2 from the germline V gene are LNHNV and YYDKDF (reference sequence). The variable domain in full, completed from reference TRBV15 and TRBJ2-3, reads DAMVIQNPRYQVTQFGKPVTLSCSQTLNHNVMYWYQQKSSQAPKLLFHYYDKDFNNEADTPDNFQSRRPNTSFCFLDIRSPGLGDTAMYLCATSRSQGGTDTQYFGPGTRLTVL.

This chain uses TRBV2 with TRBJ1-5; 11 bases align to TRBD1. The CDR3 loop spans 15 amino acids. J gave up 6 bases and V 5 bases, and 6 bases lay outside the gene matches. Germline V CDR1 and CDR2: SNHLY, FYNNEI. The CDR3 loop reads CASSSGTGGIQPQHF. The CDR3 DNA follows: TGTGCCAGCAGTTCCGGGACAGGGGGGATTCAGCCCCAGCATTTT.

The V and J genes are TRBV7-2 and TRBJ1-5, with TRBD1 identical over 9 bases. Germline CDR1 and CDR2: SGHTA and FQGNSA. V trimming: 5 bases; J trimming: 7 bases; junction bases outside the gene matches: 6. CDR3 length: 14 amino acids. This CDR3 is CASSPGQGQQPQHF. The CDR3 nucleotides read TGTGCCAGCAGCCCGGGACAGGGACAACAGCCCCAGCATTTT.

The chain couples TRBV7-6 to TRBJ2-1; TRBD2 matches 8 bases. The CDR3 has 14 amino acids. Germline trimming cut 5 bases from V and 7 bases from J; bases unmatched to any gene: 7. The germline gives CDR1 SGHVS, CDR2 FNYEAQ. This chain's CDR3 is CASSESGSRNEQFF. The DNA of the CDR3 is TGTGCCAGCAGCGAGAGCGGGAGCCGTAATGAGCAGTTCTTC.

This clonotype has only a few counts. The chain recombines TRBV6-2 or TRBV6-3 with TRBJ2-1, with D possibly being TRBD1 (6 bases). Germline lookup yields CDR1 MNHEY and CDR2 SVGEGT. The ends were cut back, 4 bases at V and 4 bases at J, with 11 bases in the middle. This CDR3 is 14 amino acids long. CDR3 in amino acids: CASSSGTPYNEQFF. For the CDR3, the DNA is TGTGCCAGCAGTTCCGGGACACCTTACAATGAGCAGTTCTTC.

The chain carries TRBV7-2 and TRBJ2-7; possible D gene TRBD2, 5 bases. The germline gives CDR1 SGHTA, CDR2 FQGNSA. CDR3 length equals 14 residues. V gave up 5 bases and J gave up 5 bases, with 16 bases separating them. The CDR3 region is CASSSLGVWDEQYF. CDR3 DNA: TGTGCCAGCAGCAGCCTGGGAGTGTGGGACGAGCAGTACTTC.

The chain combines TRBV18 with TRBJ2-2; 7 bases align to TRBD1. J was trimmed by 2 bases and V by 3 bases; bases with no gene match: 6. The CDR3 totals 16 residues. CDR1 is KGHSH and CDR2 is LQKENI in the germline V gene. The CDR3 DNA follows: TGTGCCAGCTCACCGCCGGGACAGAGTAACACCGGGGAGCTGTTTTTT. Its protein product is CASSPPGQSNTGELFF.

The V call is TRBV6-9, the J call TRBJ2-7, with 7 bases fitting TRBD2. The CDR3 contains 15 residues. Germline loops: CDR1 MNHGY, CDR2 SVAAGI. The trim removed 7 bases at V and 2 bases at J, leaving 11 bases unmatched. CDR3 in amino acids: CASKRLVGGTYEQYF. For the CDR3, the DNA is TGTGCCAGCAAACGGCTGGTGGGGGGGACCTACGAGCAGTACTTC.

The chain uses TRBV7-8 and TRBJ2-5; TRBD2 agrees at 16 bases. V gave up 4 bases and J gave up 5 bases; unmatched junction bases: 7. The CDR3 spans 17 residues. Looked up from germline, CDR1 is SGHVS and CDR2 is FQNEAQ. This CDR3 is CASSSGTSGGAGETQYF. CDR3 DNA: TGTGCCAGCAGCTCCGGGACTAGCGGGGGGGCTGGCGAGACCCAGTACTTC.

This clonotype was seen just once. The chain links TRBV12-3 or TRBV12-4 to TRBJ1-5; D uncertain. CDR3 length equals 15 residues. V lost 0 bases and J 6 bases, leaving 12 bases between the germline ends. The CDR3: CASSLADRTAQPQHF. The CDR3 coding sequence is TGTGCCAGCAGTTTAGCGGACCGAACGGCTCAGCCCCAGCATTTT.

This clonotype was counted only a few times. The rearrangement uses TRBV7-2 and TRBJ2-7; perhaps TRBD2 as D (5 bases). The germline V gene encodes CDR1 SGHTA and CDR2 FQGNSA. The CDR3 loop spans 13 amino acids. Trimming took off 5 bases at V and 6 bases at J, with 14 bases between the two ends. The CDR3 coding sequence is TGTGCCAGCAGCCCAGCGCTAGCCCGCGAGCAGTACTTC. It specifies CASSPALAREQYF.

J is TRBJ2-7 and V is TRBV7-6, with D possibly TRBD2 on 7 matching bases. The ends were cut back, 2 bases at V and 4 bases at J, with 21 bases in the middle. This CDR3 contains 17 residues. Germline CDR1 and CDR2: SGHVS and FNYEAQ. As DNA, the CDR3 is TGTGCCAGCAGCTTACGAGCAGGGAGGGGGAGTCTTTACGAGCAGTACTTC. It yields the protein CASSLRAGRGSLYEQYF. Using reference TRBV7-6 and TRBJ2-7 for the parts outside the CDR3, the full variable domain is GAGVSQSPRYKVTKRGQDVALRCDPISGHVSLYWYRQALGQGPEFLTYFNYEAQQDKSGLPNDRFSAERPEGSISTLTIQRTEQRDSAMYRCASSLRAGRGSLYEQYFGPGTRLTVT.